A single sample gave rise to the 2 T cell receptor beta chains below, sequenced in a study of T cell repertoires in cytomegalovirus infection. TCRdb independently ran MiXCR on the reads; one entry per CDR3 protein. The table has about 300,000 distinct CDR3 sequences, 8% to 10% seen once; the top ten hold less than 3%. Sequenced material: PBMCs. The origin of the receptors is a human donor in good health (CMV status not recorded). Some clones in this sample may be carry-over from other donors' samples.

This clonotype was counted at least ten times. The V gene is TRBV23-1, the J gene TRBJ1-1; D is ambiguous. TRBV23-1 is an ORF for which the function is uncertain. V shed 0 bases and J shed 0 bases, with 8 bases lying between them. The CDR3 totals 15 residues. The CDR3 DNA reads as TGCGCCAGCAGTCAATCCAGACCCCTGAACACTGAAGCTTTCTTT. Translating it yields CASSQSRPLNTEAFF.

At least ten counts were recorded for this clonotype. The chain couples TRBV2 to TRBJ1-3, with unresolved D. Germline V gene sequence: CDR1 SNHLY, CDR2 FYNNEI. Deletions cut 1 base from V and 2 bases from J, with 6 bases between. The CDR3 is 14 amino acids. Written as DNA, the CDR3 is TGTGCCAGCAGTGAAGGGCTCCCTGGAAACACCATATATTTT. Translation gives CASSEGLPGNTIYF.